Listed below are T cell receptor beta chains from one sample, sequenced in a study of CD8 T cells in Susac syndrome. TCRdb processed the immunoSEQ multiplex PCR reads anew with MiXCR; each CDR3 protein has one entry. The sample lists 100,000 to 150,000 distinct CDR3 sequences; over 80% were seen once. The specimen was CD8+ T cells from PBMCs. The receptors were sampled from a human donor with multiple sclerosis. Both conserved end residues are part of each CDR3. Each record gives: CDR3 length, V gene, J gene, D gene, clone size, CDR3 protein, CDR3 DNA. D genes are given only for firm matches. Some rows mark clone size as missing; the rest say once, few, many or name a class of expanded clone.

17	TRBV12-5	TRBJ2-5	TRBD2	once	CASGLVPEAGVRETQYF	TGTGCTAGTGGTTTGGTACCGGAAGCGGGAGTCAGGGAGACCCAGTACTTC
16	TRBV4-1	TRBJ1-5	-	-	CASSHAGQYSNQPQHF	TGCGCCAGCAGCCATGCGGGTCAGTATAGCAATCAGCCCCAGCATTTT
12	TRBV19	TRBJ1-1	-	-	CASSKDNTEAFF	TGTGCCAGTAGTAAAGATAACACTGAAGCTTTCTTT
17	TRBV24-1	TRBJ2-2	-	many	CATSDLEGTDSTGELFF	TGTGCCACCAGTGATTTGGAGGGGACGGACTCAACCGGGGAGCTGTTTTTT
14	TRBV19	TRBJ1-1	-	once	CASSMSSYGTEAFF	TGTGCCAGTAGTATGAGTTCGTACGGCACTGAAGCTTTCTTT
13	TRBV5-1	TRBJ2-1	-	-	CASSLFQRYEQFF	TGCGCCAGCAGCTTGTTCCAGAGATATGAGCAGTTCTTC
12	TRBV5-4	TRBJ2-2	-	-	CASSYIPGELFF	TGTGCCAGCAGCTACATCCCCGGGGAGCTGTTTTTT
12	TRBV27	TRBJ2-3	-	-	CASSGLEDTQYF	TGTGCCAGCAGCGGACTCGAGGATACGCAGTATTTT
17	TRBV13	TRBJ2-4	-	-	CASSLISEHAAKNIQYF	TGTGCCAGCAGCTTAATCTCTGAGCACGCGGCCAAAAACATTCAGTACTTC
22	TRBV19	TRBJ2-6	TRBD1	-	CASSMGQGALDSTYSGANVLTF	TGTGCCAGTAGTATGGGGCAGGGGGCGTTAGATTCGACATACTCTGGGGCCAACGTCCTGACTTTC
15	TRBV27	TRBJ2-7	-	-	CASSTPLGQNYEQYF	TGTGCCAGCAGCACTCCACTCGGACAAAACTACGAGCAGTACTTC
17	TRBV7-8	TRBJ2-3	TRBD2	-	CASSTSLAGTGIDTQYF	TGTGCCAGCAGCACCTCACTAGCGGGGACGGGGATTGATACGCAGTATTTT
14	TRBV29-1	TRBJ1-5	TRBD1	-	CSVSGGYSNQPQHF	TGCAGCGTCTCAGGGGGGTATAGCAATCAGCCCCAGCATTTT
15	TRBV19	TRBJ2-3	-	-	CASSIGAGLADTQYF	TGTGCCAGTAGTATAGGCGCAGGGTTAGCAGATACGCAGTATTTT
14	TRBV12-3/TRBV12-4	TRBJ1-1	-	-	CASSTRTENTEAFF	TGTGCCAGCAGTACCCGGACAGAGAACACTGAAGCTTTCTTT
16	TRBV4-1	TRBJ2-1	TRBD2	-	CASSQWWGGEGDEQFF	TGCGCCAGCAGCCAGTGGTGGGGGGGGGAGGGAGATGAGCAGTTCTTC
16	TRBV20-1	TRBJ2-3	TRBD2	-	CSARDLMREEMDTQYF	TGCAGTGCTAGAGATTTAATGCGGGAGGAGATGGATACGCAGTATTTT
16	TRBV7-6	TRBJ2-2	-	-	CASSLAFRSNAGELFF	TGTGCCAGCAGCTTAGCGTTTCGTAGTAACGCCGGGGAGCTGTTTTTT
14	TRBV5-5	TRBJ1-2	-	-	CASSLQTSHYGYTF	TGTGCCAGCAGCTTGCAAACCTCGCACTATGGCTACACCTTC
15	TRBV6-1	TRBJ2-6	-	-	CAISEPGAGANVLTF	TGTGCCATCAGTGAGCCCGGGGCTGGGGCCAACGTCCTGACTTTC
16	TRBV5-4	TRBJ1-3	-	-	CASSLVPGASGNTIYF	TGTGCCAGCAGCTTGGTACCGGGGGCGAGTGGAAACACCATATATTTT
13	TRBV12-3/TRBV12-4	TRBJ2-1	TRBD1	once	CASGQGARNEQFF	TGTGCCAGCGGACAGGGGGCGCGGAATGAGCAGTTCTTC
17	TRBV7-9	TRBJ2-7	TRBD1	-	CASSSQSDRERFYEQYF	TGTGCCAGCAGCTCCCAAAGTGACAGGGAACGTTTCTACGAGCAGTACTTC
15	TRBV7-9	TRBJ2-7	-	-	CASSDSSGEAGEQYF	TGTGCCAGCAGCGACTCCTCAGGCGAGGCTGGCGAGCAGTACTTC
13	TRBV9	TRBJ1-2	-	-	CASSPRTIYGYTF	TGTGCCAGCAGCCCCCGGACTATCTATGGCTACACCTTC
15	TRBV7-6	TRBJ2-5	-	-	CASSFLWDKQETQYF	TGTGCCAGCAGCTTTCTGTGGGATAAACAAGAGACCCAGTACTTC
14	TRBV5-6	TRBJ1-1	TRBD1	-	CASSGGTGVTEAFF	TGTGCCAGCAGCGGTGGGACAGGGGTAACTGAAGCTTTCTTT
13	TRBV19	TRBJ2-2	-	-	CASNPTSTGELFF	TGTGCCAGTAACCCGACTAGCACCGGGGAGCTGTTTTTT
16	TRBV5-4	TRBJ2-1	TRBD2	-	CAGIAMLAGGGNEQFF	TGTGCCGGCATCGCCATGCTAGCGGGAGGGGGAAATGAGCAGTTCTTC
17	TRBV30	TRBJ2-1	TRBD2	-	CAWSASAFSGINNEQFF	TGTGCCTGGAGTGCCTCCGCGTTTAGCGGGATAAACAATGAGCAGTTCTTC
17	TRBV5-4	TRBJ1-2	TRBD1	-	CASSLDGTQGEGYGYTF	TGTGCCAGCAGCTTGGATGGGACACAGGGGGAAGGCTATGGCTACACCTTC
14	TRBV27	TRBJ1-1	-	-	CASRSTGLNTEAFF	TGTGCCAGCAGAAGCACAGGGCTGAACACTGAAGCTTTCTTT
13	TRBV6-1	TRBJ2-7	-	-	CASTDSFVDEQYF	TGTGCCAGCACCGATAGTTTTGTGGACGAGCAGTACTTC
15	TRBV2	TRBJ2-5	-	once	CASSGTGTDSETQYF	TGTGCCAGCAGTGGGACCGGGACTGACTCCGAGACCCAGTACTTC
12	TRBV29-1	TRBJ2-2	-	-	CSVLLGTGELFF	TGCAGCGTTCTGCTGGGCACCGGGGAGCTGTTTTTT
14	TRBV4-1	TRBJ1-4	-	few	CASSGQFQVEKLFF	TGCGCCAGCAGCGGACAGTTTCAGGTAGAAAAACTGTTTTTT
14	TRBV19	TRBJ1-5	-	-	CASSTDYSNQPQHF	TGTGCCAGTTCTACTGACTATAGCAATCAGCCCCAGCATTTT
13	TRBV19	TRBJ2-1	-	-	CASSMGLRNEQFF	TGTGCCAGTAGTATGGGCCTTCGGAATGAGCAGTTCTTC
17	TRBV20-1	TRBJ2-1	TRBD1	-	CSAADRALSGTRNEQFF	TGCAGTGCAGCGGACAGGGCGTTATCGGGGACGCGCAATGAGCAGTTCTTC
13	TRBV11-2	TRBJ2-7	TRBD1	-	CASSLEQGFEQYF	TGTGCCAGCAGCTTAGAACAGGGGTTCGAGCAGTACTTC
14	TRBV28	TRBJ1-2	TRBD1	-	CASSIQGAGYGYTF	TGTGCCAGCAGCATACAGGGGGCGGGGTATGGCTACACCTTC
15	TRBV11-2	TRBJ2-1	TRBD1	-	CAGSLGQGAYNEQFF	TGTGCCGGCAGCTTAGGACAGGGGGCATACAATGAGCAGTTCTTC
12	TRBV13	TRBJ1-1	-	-	CASSPDRTEAFF	TGTGCCAGCAGTCCGGACCGCACCGAAGCTTTCTTT
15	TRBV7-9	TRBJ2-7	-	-	CASSLGGGPVDEQYF	TGTGCCAGCAGCTTAGGTGGGGGCCCTGTAGACGAGCAGTACTTC
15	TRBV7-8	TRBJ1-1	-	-	CASSARRSRNTEAFF	TGTGCCAGCAGCGCCCGAAGGTCCAGGAACACTGAAGCTTTCTTT
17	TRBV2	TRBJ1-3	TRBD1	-	CASLYQGATYSGNTIYF	TGTGCCAGCCTCTATCAGGGGGCCACATACTCTGGAAACACCATATATTTT
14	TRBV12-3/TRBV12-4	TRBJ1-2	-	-	CASSLAGAGAGYTF	TGTGCCAGCAGTTTAGCGGGGGCAGGCGCTGGCTACACCTTC
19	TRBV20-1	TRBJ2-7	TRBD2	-	CSARGETSGITRSSYEQYF	TGCAGTGCTAGGGGGGAGACTAGCGGGATAACTAGGAGCTCCTACGAGCAGTACTTC
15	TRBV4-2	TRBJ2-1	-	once	CASSSSRSSYNEQFF	TGTGCCAGCAGCTCGTCCAGGAGCTCCTACAATGAGCAGTTCTTC
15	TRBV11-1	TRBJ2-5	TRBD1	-	CASSYGTGGQETQYF	TGTGCCAGCAGTTACGGGACAGGGGGCCAAGAGACCCAGTACTTC
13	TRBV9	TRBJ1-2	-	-	CASSTRLDGGYTF	TGTGCCAGTTCCACCCGACTAGACGGTGGCTACACCTTC